This TCR beta chain was sequenced for a study of shared clonotypes between healthy human individuals. The repertoire was sequenced with immunoSEQ multiplex PCR; TCRdb's copy has only in-frame clones and lacks some. The sample contains over 950,000 clones, approximately 80% of which appear only once. A few counts support this clone. Its antigen is unknown. The CDR3 runs 13 residues. Germline CDR1 is MNHNS and CDR2 is SASEGT. V shed 6 bases, J shed 3 bases, and the junction held 3 bases outside the gene matches. Points from the study as a whole: Sequencing depth was expected to influence donor clonotype sharing.

Sequenced material: memory CD4+ T cells from PBMCs. The subset here: CD45RA-negative fraction. The receptor was isolated from a young man in good health. Some clones in this sample may be carry-over from other donors' samples. The V gene is TRBV6-1, the J gene TRBJ2-7, with 9 bases matching TRBD1. CDR3 sequence: CASSGTGFYEQYF. In DNA, the CDR3 is TGTGCCAGCAGCGGGACAGGGTTCTACGAGCAGTACTTC.